The following is a TCR beta chain sequence with its context. Its target is unknown. The data are from a study of CD8 T cells in Susac syndrome. The V and J ends lost 0 bases and 6 bases respectively, with 16 bases between them. Germline CDR1 and CDR2: MNHNY and SVGAGI (reference sequence). The CDR3 loop spans 16 amino acids. Study-wide findings and caveats: The study conceded that relatively few individuals underwent its TCR sequencing and HLA analysis.

Included as multiple sclerosis controls were treatment-naive patients who had stable or active relapsing-remitting disease. Negative isolation yielded CD4+ and CD8+ T cells, and FACS enriched TEMRA cells. An amount of RNA that ranged from roughly 0.45 to 1 ug was reverse transcribed with random hexamers. An immunoSEQ multiplex PCR generated amplified TCR beta CDR3 products spanning 54 Vbeta and 13 Jbeta. TCRdb processed the immunoSEQ multiplex PCR reads anew with MiXCR; each CDR3 protein has one entry. The table lists about 52,000 distinct CDR3 sequences, 93% of them singletons, with about 0.51% in the top ten.

The sequence came from a human donor with multiple sclerosis. The sequenced material came from CD8+ T cells from PBMCs. The V gene is TRBV6-6, the J gene TRBJ2-3, with a possible D match to TRBD1 (7 bases). CDR3: CASSYSAGGLEDTQYF. In DNA form, the CDR3 reads TGTGCCAGCAGTTACTCGGCAGGGGGGTTGGAGGATACGCAGTATTTT.